This TCR beta chain stems from a study of OX40 agonist ivuxolimab in advanced cancers. The germline CDR1 and CDR2 sequences are MNHNY and SVGAGI (reference sequence). The CDR3 contains 12 residues. Deletions cut 0 bases from V and 13 bases from J, with 13 bases between. TCRdb's copy holds only in-frame clones and misses some; the assay was immunoSEQ multiplex PCR. Found here are some 82,000 clones, roughly nine tenths of them singletons; the top ten hold 2.3%. Sequences were derived from CD4+ or CD8+ T cells sorted from blood, sampled in a trial of the OX40 agonist ivuxolimab. The chain combines TRBV6-6 with TRBJ2-7; D remains unclear. This sequence was found in an adult with an advanced solid tumor such as melanoma, head and neck, liver or kidney cancer. Here the CDR3 reads CASSYSEGWSYF. DNA for the CDR3: TGTGCCAGCAGTTACTCGGAAGGCTGGTCATACTTC.